These T cell receptor beta chains were read from a single sample in a study of control samples from healthy donors and cancer patients. TCRdb's table, derived via immunoSEQ multiplex PCR, lists solely in-frame clones and lacks some. This listing includes fewer than 200,000 clones. Source material: blood. The receptors originated from a woman aged 25 to 39 in good health. CDR3s include the opening cysteine and the closing phenylalanine or tryptophan. D genes are given only for firm matches.

j_call v_call d_call cdr3_aa cdr3_nt
TRBJ2-6 TRBV19 - CASTPVGSGANVLTF TGTGCCAGTACCCCAGTGGGTTCCGGGGCCAACGTCCTGACTTTC
TRBJ2-1 TRBV12-2 - CASRSETGGSSYNEQFF TGTGCAAGTCGCTCCGAGACGGGGGGGAGCTCCTACAATGAGCAGTTCTTC
TRBJ2-1 TRBV27 TRBD1 CASSLRGREQFF TGTGCCAGCAGTTTAAGGGGGCGTGAGCAGTTCTTC
TRBJ2-7 TRBV15 - CATSRVSSGVVQYF TGTGCCACCAGCAGAGTTAGCTCGGGGGTCGTGCAGTACTTC
TRBJ1-1 TRBV5-5 TRBD1 CASSWTGANTEAFF TGTGCCAGCAGCTGGACAGGGGCGAACACTGAAGCTTTCTTT
TRBJ2-3 TRBV5-8 TRBD2 CASSTGTSAGTDTQYF TGTGCCAGCAGCACCGGGACTAGCGCGGGCACAGATACGCAGTATTTT
TRBJ2-3 TRBV19 - CASSIVQRKDTQYF TGTGCCAGTAGTATAGTCCAGAGGAAAGATACGCAGTATTTT
TRBJ2-7 TRBV5-6 TRBD2 CASSFGGAYEQYF TGTGCCAGCAGCTTTGGGGGGGCCTACGAGCAGTACTTC
TRBJ1-1 TRBV7-9 - CASSSDSLTFF TGTGCCAGCAGCTCTGACAGCCTAACTTTCTTT
TRBJ2-7 TRBV4-1 - CASSQGMVLEQYF TGCGCCAGCAGCCAAGGAATGGTACTCGAGCAGTACTTC
TRBJ2-7 TRBV13 - CASSLGRLGFSYEQYF TGTGCCAGCAGCTTAGGCCGATTGGGATTCTCCTACGAGCAGTACTTC
TRBJ1-1 TRBV5-4 - CASSLIGNTEAFF TGTGCCAGCAGCTTGATAGGGAACACTGAAGCTTTCTTT
TRBJ1-5 TRBV30 - CAWNRGLSNQPQHF TGTGCCTGGAATAGGGGTCTTAGCAATCAGCCCCAGCATTTT
TRBJ2-7 TRBV4-1 - CASSQASLGHYEQYF TGCGCCAGCAGCCAAGCTTCCCTGGGGCACTACGAGCAGTACTTC
TRBJ1-5 TRBV27 - CASSLSLTGTQPQHF TGTGCCAGCAGTTTATCCCTTACAGGGACTCAGCCCCAGCATTTT
TRBJ1-5 TRBV20-1 - CSASLGGNQPQHF TGCAGTGCTAGTTTGGGCGGCAATCAGCCCCAGCATTTT
TRBJ2-2 TRBV29-1 - CSGGVGGTGELFF TGCAGCGGTGGGGTAGGGGGAACCGGGGAGCTGTTTTTT
TRBJ2-3 TRBV4-1 TRBD1 CASSPRTGDSDTQYF TGCGCCAGCAGCCCACGGACAGGGGACTCAGATACGCAGTATTTT
TRBJ2-1 TRBV7-2 - CASSSGYWLRGNEQFF TGTGCCAGCAGCTCCGGTTATTGGTTGCGGGGCAATGAGCAGTTCTTC
TRBJ1-1 TRBV6-5 - CASSYRVNTEAFF TGTGCCAGCAGCTACCGTGTGAACACTGAAGCTTTCTTT
TRBJ1-3 TRBV11-2 - CASSIDTYTIYF TGTGCCAGCAGCATAGACACCTACACCATATATTTT
TRBJ1-1 TRBV2 - CASSEAPLMNTEAFF TGTGCCAGCAGTGAAGCCCCGCTAATGAACACTGAAGCTTTCTTT
TRBJ2-1 TRBV27 - CASSLPAAAYNEQFF TGTGCCAGCAGTTTGCCGGCAGCAGCCTACAATGAGCAGTTCTTC
TRBJ1-1 TRBV5-1 - CASSLTGPYPNTEAFF TGCGCCAGCAGCTTGACGGGGCCCTACCCGAACACTGAAGCTTTCTTT
TRBJ2-3 TRBV9 - CASSVLRTSTDTQYF TGTGCCAGCAGCGTATTGCGGACTAGCACAGATACGCAGTATTTT
TRBJ1-6 TRBV21-1 - CASSKGRADRPLHF TGTGCCAGCAGCAAAGGACGGGCAGACCGCCCCCTCCACTTT
TRBJ2-5 TRBV5-1 - CASSLAPASWETQYF TGCGCCAGCAGCTTGGCTCCGGCTAGCTGGGAGACCCAGTACTTC
TRBJ1-2 TRBV4-1 - CASSSRGSNYGYTF TGCGCCAGCAGCTCACGGGGGTCTAACTATGGCTACACCTTC
TRBJ2-5 TRBV30 - CAWTSGQGGGETQYF TGTGCCTGGACCTCCGGTCAGGGAGGGGGGGAGACCCAGTACTTC
TRBJ2-3 TRBV7-9 - CASSLSRATDTQYF TGTGCCAGCAGCTTATCCAGGGCGACAGATACGCAGTATTTT
TRBJ1-2 TRBV7-3 - CASSLTGGANYGYTF TGTGCCAGCAGCTTAACCGGGGGAGCTAACTATGGCTACACCTTC
TRBJ2-3 TRBV9 - CASSVAHPRREGTDTQYF TGTGCCAGCAGCGTAGCTCACCCAAGGCGCGAGGGCACAGATACGCAGTATTTT
TRBJ1-2 TRBV6-2/TRBV6-3 - CASSYSPLGAYGYTF TGTGCCAGCAGTTACTCGCCCCTGGGGGCCTATGGCTACACCTTC
TRBJ1-1 TRBV28 TRBD1 CASSPGTGISEAFF TGTGCCAGCAGCCCCGGGACAGGGATCTCTGAAGCTTTCTTT
TRBJ1-1 TRBV25-1 - CASTIGRDPLINAEAFF TGTGCCAGTACAATAGGTCGGGACCCCCTTATAAACGCTGAAGCTTTCTTT
TRBJ1-2 TRBV7-9 - CASSADNYGYTF TGTGCCAGCAGCGCCGACAACTATGGCTACACCTTC
TRBJ1-5 TRBV19 TRBD1 CASSIQGAPAQHF TGTGCCAGTAGTATTCAGGGGGCCCCCGCCCAGCATTTT
TRBJ2-3 TRBV29-1 TRBD1 CSVEGQGYTDTQYF TGCAGCGTTGAAGGACAGGGCTACACAGATACGCAGTATTTT
TRBJ2-4 TRBV6-1 TRBD2 CASRPLAGGPGIQYF TGTGCCAGCAGGCCTCTAGCGGGGGGGCCCGGCATTCAGTACTTC
TRBJ1-1 TRBV6-5 - CASSYSSRQISFF TGTGCCAGCAGTTACTCGAGTAGGCAGATCTCTTTCTTT
TRBJ1-2 TRBV29-1 TRBD1 CSVEEQGGIYGYTF TGCAGCGTTGAAGAGCAGGGGGGAATCTATGGCTACACCTTC
TRBJ2-3 TRBV5-1 TRBD2 CASSLNGGGMGTQYF TGCGCCAGCAGCTTGAACGGGGGAGGGATGGGTACGCAGTATTTT
TRBJ2-7 TRBV9 - CASSVGTGWTYEQYF TGTGCCAGCAGCGTAGGAACAGGGTGGACCTACGAGCAGTACTTC
TRBJ2-7 TRBV9 TRBD2 CASSVGLAGADFYEQYF TGTGCCAGCAGCGTAGGGCTAGCGGGGGCCGATTTCTACGAGCAGTACTTC
TRBJ1-1 TRBV28 - CASSSATRRVTEAFF TGTGCCAGCAGTTCCGCTACCCGACGGGTGACTGAAGCTTTCTTT
TRBJ1-1 TRBV7-2 - CASSLWGHKETGAEAFF TGTGCCAGCAGCTTATGGGGACACAAAGAAACTGGCGCTGAAGCTTTCTTT
TRBJ1-5 TRBV6-1 - CASSEFGQNQPQHF TGTGCCAGCAGTGAATTTGGACAAAATCAGCCCCAGCATTTT
TRBJ1-5 TRBV4-1 - CASSRFPRTEGTQPQHF TGCGCCAGCAGCCGTTTTCCTAGGACAGAAGGAACTCAGCCCCAGCATTTT
TRBJ2-5 TRBV7-9 TRBD2 CASSPLRGLLAGEETQYF TGTGCCAGCAGCCCCCTACGGGGGTTGCTAGCGGGGGAAGAGACCCAGTACTTC
TRBJ1-1 TRBV6-5 - CASRFSMRAFF TGTGCCAGCAGGTTTTCAATGAGAGCTTTCTTT
TRBJ1-1 TRBV5-1 - CASSLGPGRPTEAFF TGCGCCAGCAGCTTGGGTCCAGGGCGTCCCACTGAAGCTTTCTTT
TRBJ1-1 TRBV6-5 - CASSPLNTEAFF TGTGCCAGCAGTCCTCTGAACACTGAAGCTTTCTTT
TRBJ2-3 TRBV28 - CASSLAMQRGLRPDTQYF TGTGCCAGCAGTTTAGCTATGCAACGGGGGCTAAGGCCAGATACGCAGTATTTT
TRBJ1-5 TRBV4-1 - CASSQKAVDSNQPQHF TGCGCCAGCAGCCAAAAAGCCGTAGATAGCAATCAGCCCCAGCATTTT
TRBJ1-5 TRBV6-4 - CASSKNPNQPQHF TGTGCCAGCAGTAAGAATCCGAATCAGCCCCAGCATTTT
TRBJ1-1 TRBV10-3 TRBD1 CAISEDRDNTEAFF TGTGCCATCAGTGAAGACAGGGACAACACTGAAGCTTTCTTT
TRBJ2-7 TRBV5-1 - CASSLAGTTYEQYF TGCGCCAGCAGCTTGGCTGGCACTACCTACGAGCAGTACTTC
TRBJ1-2 TRBV2 - CASSGSVKLDGYTF TGTGCCAGCAGTGGGTCAGTCAAACTGGATGGCTACACCTTC
TRBJ1-2 TRBV7-9 - CASSSGGKWNYGYTF TGTGCCAGCAGCTCGGGGGGAAAATGGAACTATGGCTACACCTTC